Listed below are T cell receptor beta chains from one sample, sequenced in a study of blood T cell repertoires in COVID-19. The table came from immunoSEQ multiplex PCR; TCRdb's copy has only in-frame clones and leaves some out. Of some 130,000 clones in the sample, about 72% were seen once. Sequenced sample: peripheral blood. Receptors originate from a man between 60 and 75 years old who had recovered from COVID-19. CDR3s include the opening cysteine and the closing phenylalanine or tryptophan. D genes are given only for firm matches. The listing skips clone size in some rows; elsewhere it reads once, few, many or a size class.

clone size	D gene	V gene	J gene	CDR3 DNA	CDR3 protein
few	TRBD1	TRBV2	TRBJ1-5	TGTGCCAGCAGCAGGGACAGGGGCGATCAGCCCCAGCATTTT	CASSRDRGDQPQHF
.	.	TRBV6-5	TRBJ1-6	TGTGCCAGCAGTCCCAGGGAGGATTCACCCCTCCACTTT	CASSPREDSPLHF
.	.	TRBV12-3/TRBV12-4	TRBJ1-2	TGTGCCAGCAGTTCGACAGATTACGGCTACACCTTC	CASSSTDYGYTF
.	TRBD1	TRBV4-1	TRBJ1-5	TGCGCCAGCAGCACTGACAGGGACCAGCCCCAGCATTTT	CASSTDRDQPQHF
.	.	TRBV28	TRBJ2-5	TGTGCCAGCAGATCAGGGTCCGAGACCCAGTACTTC	CASRSGSETQYF
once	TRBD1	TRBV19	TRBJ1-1	TGTGCCAGTATGACAGGGTTGCAGGACACTGAAGCTTTCTTT	CASMTGLQDTEAFF
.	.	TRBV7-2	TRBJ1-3	TGTGCCAGCAGCTTAGCTTCAGGGCCAGGAAACACCATATATTTT	CASSLASGPGNTIYF
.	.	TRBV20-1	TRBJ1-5	TGCAGTGCTAGTAGACAGTTCGATCAGCCCCAGCATTTT	CSASRQFDQPQHF
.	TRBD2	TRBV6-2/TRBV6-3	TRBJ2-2	TGTGCCAGCAGTCCGTCCGGACTAGCGGGAGGGGGTAGGGCGCTGTTTTTT	CASSPSGLAGGGRALFF
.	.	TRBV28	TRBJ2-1	TGTGCCAGCAGTTTATTTCCCAGGCGGGCTTCCTACAATGAGCAGTTCTTC	CASSLFPRRASYNEQFF
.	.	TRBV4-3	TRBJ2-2	TGCGCCAGCAGCCAAGAAACCCCTGGGCAGCACACCGGGGAGCTGTTTTTT	CASSQETPGQHTGELFF
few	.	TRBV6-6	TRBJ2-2	TGTGCCAGCAGCCCCCGGGTCGCGAACACCGGGGAGCTGTTTTTT	CASSPRVANTGELFF
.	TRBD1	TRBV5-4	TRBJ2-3	TGTGCCAGCAGCTTGGTGGCGACAGGGGGCGCAGATACGCAGTATTTT	CASSLVATGGADTQYF
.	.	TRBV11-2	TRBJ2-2	TGTGCCAGCAGCCCTGAGGGGGAGCTGTTTTTT	CASSPEGELFF
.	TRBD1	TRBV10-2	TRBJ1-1	TGCGCCAGCAGTGATCGGAGGGGGCGGGGTGAAGCTTTCTTT	CASSDRRGRGEAFF
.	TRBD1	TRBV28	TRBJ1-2	TGTGCCAGCAGAGAGGGGGCCCATGGCTACACCTTC	CASREGAHGYTF
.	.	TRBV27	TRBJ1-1	TGTGCCAGCAGTCCCTCCGTCAGGGTTAACACTGAAGCTTTCTTT	CASSPSVRVNTEAFF
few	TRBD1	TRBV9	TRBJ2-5	TGTGCCAGCACGGACAGGGAATTGGAGACCCAGTACTTC	CASTDRELETQYF